The next 27 T cell receptor beta chains were all read from a single sample in a study of T-cell memory formation after mild COVID-19. TCRdb redid the calling of the 5' RACE reads with MiXCR, one entry per CDR3 protein. The repertoire includes about 340,000 distinct CDR3 sequences, approximately 16% of them detected once, and around 22% sits in the top ten. The sample comprised PBMCs or a T cell subset sorted from them (not recorded which). The receptors originated from a man aged 18 to 29 who had mild COVID-19 (a few samples of this study predate the infection). Cell type and time point are not known.

This clonotype was counted only a few times. The V call is TRBV11-2, the J call TRBJ2-5; D assignment may be TRBD1 or TRBD2 (6 bases each). CDR3 size: 14 residues. The germline gives CDR1 SGHAT, CDR2 FQNNGV. V dropped 3 bases and J dropped 7 bases, with 15 bases sitting between them. CDR3: CASSLGGRPGTQYF. The CDR3 DNA reads TGTGCCAGCAGCTTGGGGGGCCGCCCCGGGACCCAGTACTTC.

The V call is TRBV5-4, the J call TRBJ1-1, with D tentatively TRBD1 (6 bases). Germline V gene lookup returns CDR1 SGHNT and CDR2 YYREEE (reference sequence). The CDR3 length is 16 residues. With 3 bases removed from V and 3 bases from J, the gap between germline ends came to 18 bases. The CDR3 bases are TGTGCCAGCAGCTCGGGAGGGGGGCTCGGCGACACTGAAGCTTTCTTT. Its translation: CASSSGGGLGDTEAFF.

A few counts support this clonotype. The chain is built from TRBV11-2 and TRBJ2-1; TRBD1 agrees at 9 bases. The trim removed 5 bases at V and 7 bases at J, leaving 9 bases unmatched. Germline loops: CDR1 SGHAT, CDR2 FQNNGV. The CDR3 length is 15 residues. Here the CDR3 reads CASSTPGQGLNEQFF. As DNA, the CDR3 is TGTGCCAGCAGCACACCGGGACAGGGCCTGAATGAGCAGTTCTTC.

This clonotype has a count of ten or more. A read error may produce the germline difference seen at one junction end. The rearrangement links TRBV5-1 to TRBJ2-1; TRBD1 is a possible D gene (5 bases). The CDR3 runs to 13 residues. The germline CDR1 and CDR2 sequences are SGHRS and YFSETQ. The CDR3 sequence: CASSLDSYNEQFF. CDR3 bases: TGTGCCAGCAGCTTAGACAGCTACAATGAGCAGTTCTTC.

In DNA, the CDR3 is TGTGCCAGTAGTATACTGGCGGCAGATACGCAGTATTTT. This sequence encodes CASSILAADTQYF. This chain uses TRBV19 with TRBJ2-3; D unresolved. CDR1 and CDR2 (germline): LNHDA, SQIVND (reference sequence). The CDR3 extends over 13 amino acids. The V end lost 2 bases, the J end lost 4 bases, and 7 bases lay between the germline ends.

This clonotype appeared a few times. CDR3 residues: CASSLVRGSGELFF. In DNA form, the CDR3 reads TGTGCCAGCAGCTTGGTCAGGGGTTCCGGGGAGCTGTTTTTT. This chain links TRBV5-6 with TRBJ2-2; possibly TRBD1 for D (6 bases). Germline V CDR1 and CDR2: SGHDT, YYEEEE. Trimming stripped 0 bases from V and 6 bases from J, with 9 bases between. CDR3 length: 14 residues.

The V and J genes are TRBV2 and TRBJ2-1; no reliable D call. CDR1 is SNHLY and CDR2 is FYNNEI in the germline V gene. The V and J ends lost 3 bases and 8 bases respectively, with 11 bases between them. The CDR3 has 13 amino acids. CDR3 residues: CASSDPVWDEQFF. CDR3 sequence (DNA): TGTGCCAGCAGTGATCCCGTCTGGGATGAGCAGTTCTTC.

This clonotype has just a few counts. V is TRBV6-5 and J is TRBJ1-6; the match to TRBD1 covers 9 bases. This CDR3 has 14 amino acids. CDR1 and CDR2 (germline): MNHEY, SVGAGI. After removal of 6 bases from V and 7 bases from J, the junction contained 4 bases not matched to a gene. The CDR3 reads CASRPDRGNSPLHF. Written as DNA, the CDR3 is TGTGCCAGCAGGCCGGACAGGGGAAATTCACCCCTCCACTTT.

This clonotype was observed many times. This sequence joins TRBV18 and TRBJ1-1; D remains ambiguous. V dropped 2 bases and J dropped 1 base, with 11 bases sitting between them. This CDR3 contains 15 residues. Per the germline V gene, CDR1 is KGHSH and CDR2 is LQKENI. The CDR3 nucleotides read TGTGCCAGCTCACCAAGGTCACAGCGGAACACTGAAGCTTTCTTT. Its protein is CASSPRSQRNTEAFF.

The CDR3 DNA is TGCAGTGCTAATCAGGGGGAAGAGACCCAGTACTTC. This translates into CSANQGEETQYF. The V call is TRBV20-1, the J call TRBJ2-5, with 7 bases matching TRBD1. The CDR3 extends over 12 amino acids. Germline V gene sequence: CDR1 DFQATT, CDR2 SNEGSKA (reference sequence). The V gene end was trimmed by 4 bases and the J gene end by 3 bases; junction bases not matched to a gene: 2.

The chain employs TRBV27 and TRBJ2-7; 8 bases match TRBD1. This CDR3 spans 13 amino acids. J was trimmed by 5 bases and V by 5 bases; bases with no gene match: 5. Germline V gene lookup returns CDR1 MNHEY and CDR2 SMNVEV (reference sequence). In nucleotides, the CDR3 is TGTGCCAGCAGTCGGACAGGGTGGGACGAGCAGTACTTC. Protein: CASSRTGWDEQYF.

The chain employs TRBV6-6 and TRBJ2-2; the match to TRBD1 covers 9 bases. Unmatched junction bases numbered 8, after V lost 7 bases and J lost 5 bases. CDR3 length: 15 residues. From germline, CDR1 is MNHNY and CDR2 SVGAGI (reference sequence). The CDR3 region is CASTWGQGGTGELFF. In DNA, the CDR3 is TGTGCCAGCACTTGGGGACAGGGTGGGACCGGGGAGCTGTTTTTT.

This clonotype has more than one count but fewer than ten. The chain recombines TRBV7-3 with TRBJ2-5, with 9 bases aligning to TRBD2. The V gene end was trimmed by 1 base and the J gene end by 7 bases; junction bases not matched to a gene: 7. This CDR3 comprises 15 residues. Germline CDR1 SGHTA, CDR2 FQGTGA. The DNA of the CDR3 is TGTGCCAGCAGCTTAATGGCGGGGGGGAAGGTGACCCAGTACTTC. Its protein product is CASSLMAGGKVTQYF.

This clonotype was counted many times. The gene calls are TRBV5-6 and TRBJ2-2, with no clear D. The germline gives CDR1 SGHDT, CDR2 YYEEEE. Trimming cost V 1 base and J 2 bases, with 6 bases left between them. This CDR3 comprises 14 residues. The CDR3 DNA reads as TGTGCCAGCAGCTTGATCTTAAACACCGGGGAGCTGTTTTTT. Its translation: CASSLILNTGELFF.

This clonotype was counted a few times. The V and J genes are TRBV20-1 and TRBJ2-7; the D gene is possibly TRBD2 (6 bases). This CDR3 comprises 13 residues. V was clipped by 1 base and J by 2 bases, with 9 bases between them. Germline CDR1 reads DFQATT; CDR2 reads SNEGSKA (reference sequence). In DNA form, the CDR3 reads TGCAGTGCTAGAGCGGGGGATACCTACGAGCAGTACGTC. It translates to CSARAGDTYEQYV.

This clonotype was seen a few times. The chain recombines TRBV6-2 or TRBV6-3 with TRBJ2-5, with 7 bases lining up with TRBD2. V lost 5 bases and J lost 1; bases outside the gene matches: 4. The germline CDR1 and CDR2 sequences are MNHEY and SVGEGT. The CDR3 spans 14 residues. DNA for the CDR3: TGTGCCAGCAGTGCCACTAGCGTCCAAGAGACCCAGTACTTC. Its translation: CASSATSVQETQYF.

J is TRBJ2-7 and V is TRBV6-6; D possibly uses TRBD1 or TRBD2 (5 bases each). The germline gives CDR1 MNHNY, CDR2 SVGAGI (reference sequence). The CDR3 has 11 amino acids. Trimming cost V 8 bases and J 3 bases, with 8 bases left between them. CDR3 region: CASWGIYEQYF. In DNA, the CDR3 is TGTGCCAGCTGGGGGATCTACGAGCAGTACTTC.

This chain's CDR3 is CASSLTSGTTNNEQFF. For the CDR3, the DNA is TGTGCCAGCAGCCTAACCTCCGGGACTACAAACAATGAGCAGTTCTTC. The chain combines TRBV5-6 with TRBJ2-1; 7 nucleotides match TRBD2. The CDR3 is 16 residues long. J lost 5 bases, V lost 4 bases, and 12 bases had no gene match. Germline V gene sequence: CDR1 SGHDT, CDR2 YYEEEE.

This chain joins TRBV3-1 and TRBJ2-5; D is unclear. Germline CDR1 is LGHDT and CDR2 is YNNKEL (reference sequence). V lost 3 bases and J lost 1, with 9 bases in between. The length of the CDR3 is 14 residues. The CDR3 sequence: CASSHLSLQETQYF. The DNA of the CDR3 is TGTGCCAGCAGCCATCTCTCCCTCCAAGAGACCCAGTACTTC.

This clonotype was counted between two and nine times. V and J are TRBV7-9 and TRBJ1-1; D ambiguous. From germline, CDR1 is SEHNR and CDR2 FQNEAQ (reference sequence). The CDR3 contains 14 residues. V gave up 6 bases and J gave up 4 bases, with 15 bases separating them. The CDR3 nucleotides read TGTGCCAGCAGTTTCGTCAATCTACCCACTGAAGCTTTCTTT. Amino acid sequence: CASSFVNLPTEAFF.

This clonotype was detected a few times. The V call is TRBV28, the J call TRBJ1-5; 9 bases line up with TRBD1. The germline gives CDR1 MDHEN, CDR2 SYDVKM. This CDR3 has 18 amino acids. V was pared by 7 bases and J by 4 bases, with 17 bases of the junction left unmatched. CDR3 amino acids: CASTLGFRGQGRNQPQHF. CDR3 bases: TGTGCCAGCACCTTAGGGTTTAGGGGACAGGGAAGAAATCAGCCCCAGCATTTT.

J is TRBJ2-1 and V is TRBV24-1, with D possibly matching TRBD1 (5 bases). Germline V gene sequence: CDR1 KGHDR, CDR2 SFDVKD. This CDR3 contains 14 residues. The germline V and J ends were trimmed by 3 bases and 8 bases, with 13 bases remaining between them. The CDR3 DNA is TGTGCCACCAGTGATCCTGACAGAGTGGATGAGCAGTTCTTC. Translation gives CATSDPDRVDEQFF.

The chain employs TRBV6-1 and TRBJ1-1; tentative D call: TRBD1 (6 bases). CDR1 is MNHNS and CDR2 is SASEGT in the germline V gene. V was trimmed by 8 bases and J by 11 bases, leaving 9 bases between them. This CDR3 has 9 amino acids. Here the CDR3 reads CASGRGAFF. The CDR3, as DNA: TGTGCCAGCGGGAGGGGGGCTTTCTTT.

The chain joins TRBV6-5 to TRBJ2-7, with TRBD1 identical over 10 bases. The J segment lost 4 bases and the V segment lost 0 bases, leaving 3 bases of the junction unmatched. Germline assignment: CDR1 MNHEY and CDR2 SVGAGI. This CDR3 has 15 amino acids. CDR3 in DNA: TGTGCCAGCAGTTACTCACCGGGACAGGGGTACGAGCAGTACGTC. The encoded protein is CASSYSPGQGYEQYV.

This clonotype was picked up a small number of times. V and J are TRBV11-3 and TRBJ2-2; 8 bases are shared with TRBD2. The CDR3 covers 15 residues. Per the germline V gene, CDR1 is SGHNT and CDR2 is YENEEA. V shed 1 base, J shed 3 bases, and the junction held 1 base outside the gene matches. For the CDR3, the DNA is TGTGCCAGCAGCTTAGTAGCGGGGCACACCGGGGAGCTGTTTTTT. Amino acids: CASSLVAGHTGELFF.

This clonotype was seen only once. The chain employs TRBV11-2 and TRBJ1-5; D remains ambiguous. The germline gives CDR1 SGHAT, CDR2 FQNNGV. Trimming stripped 5 bases from V and 8 bases from J, with 19 bases between. The CDR3 is made up of 15 amino acids. CDR3 DNA sequence: TGTGCCAGCAGCCAACCCCGAGAGGGCGGGAAGCCCCAGCATTTT. This codes for CASSQPREGGKPQHF.

In its sample, this clonotype was seen many times. The chain is built from TRBV2 and TRBJ2-7; TRBD2 matches at 14 bases. The CDR3 consists of 15 residues. Trimming removed 6 bases from V and 7 bases from J; junction bases left unmatched: 8. Germline assignment: CDR1 SNHLY and CDR2 FYNNEI. CDR3 amino acids: CASSSTSGGALEQYV. The CDR3 nucleotides are TGTGCCAGCAGCTCGACTAGCGGGGGGGCGCTGGAGCAGTACGTC.